The 11 T cell receptor beta chains below were found in one sample sequenced in a study of Ad26.COV2.S vaccination and SARS-CoV-2 variants. Using immunoSEQ multiplex PCR, the repertoire was profiled, and TCRdb retains in-frame clones only, with some absent. The table shows about 680,000 clones, with 89% occurring only once. As to treatment: roughly 20 received Ad26.COV2.S at low or high dose, single or two shots; about 5 received placebo; per-sample allocation not given. Sample collection was performed on day 63 after the first vaccine or placebo injection. The starting material was peripheral blood, obtained in a trial of Ad26.COV2.S vaccine versus placebo. The origin of the receptors is a person aged 18-65 years who received the Ad26.COV2.S COVID-19 vaccine or a placebo.

About this clone: This sample also contains other DNA sequences that code for the same CDR3. This chain uses TRBV5-4 with TRBJ1-2; D gene uncertain. From germline, CDR1 is SGHNT and CDR2 YYREEE (reference sequence). This CDR3 spans 13 amino acids. Trimming removed 0 bases from V and 4 bases from J, with 7 bases in between. CDR3 sequence reads: CASSLDGSYGYTF. The CDR3, as DNA: TGTGCCAGCAGCTTGGACGGGAGCTATGGCTACACCTTC. The variable domain in full, with the rest retrieved from reference TRBV5-4 and TRBJ1-2, is ETGVTQSPTHLIKTRGQQVTLRCSSQSGHNTVSWYQQALGQGPQFIFQYYREEENGRGNFPPRFSGLQFPNYSSELNVNALELDDSALYLCASSLDGSYGYTFGSGTRLTVV.

V usage is TRBV7-2 and J usage is TRBJ2-1; D is perhaps TRBD1 (5 bases). The CDR3 loop spans 13 amino acids. Trimming took 8 bases from V and 10 from J, leaving 18 bases between them. The germline CDR1 and CDR2 sequences are SGHTA and FQGNSA. The chain's CDR3 is CASRRGSLGEQFF. In DNA form, the CDR3 reads TGTGCCAGCCGAAGGGGTAGTCTCGGGGAGCAGTTCTTC.

The chain links TRBV6-1 to TRBJ1-1; D possibly corresponds to TRBD1 (5 bases). This CDR3 is built from 13 residues. V lost 2 bases and J 7 bases, leaving 11 bases between the germline ends. Per the germline V gene, CDR1 is MNHNS and CDR2 is SASEGT. CDR3 sequence (DNA): TGTGCCAGCAGTGAACAGGACACCCTTGAAGCTTTCTTT. Its translation: CASSEQDTLEAFF.

This chain joins TRBV2 and TRBJ2-7; 8 bases line up with TRBD1. The germline CDR1 and CDR2 sequences are SNHLY and FYNNEI. The CDR3 runs 14 residues. Unmatched junction bases numbered 6, after V lost 6 bases and J lost 2 bases. CDR3 amino acids: CASREAQGAYEQYF. The CDR3 DNA reads as TGTGCCAGCAGAGAGGCACAGGGGGCCTACGAGCAGTACTTC. The full variable domain, in which reference TRBV2 and TRBJ2-7 provide the parts outside the CDR3, is EPEVTQTPSHQVTQMGQEVILRCVPISNHLYFYWYRQILGQKVEFLVSFYNNEISEKSEIFDDQFSVERPDGSNFTLKIRSTKLEDSAMYFCASREAQGAYEQYFGPGTRLTVT.

Details on this clone: Other DNA sequences in the sample encode the same CDR3. V usage is TRBV12-3 or TRBV12-4 and J usage is TRBJ1-2; TRBD1 agrees at 11 bases. The CDR3 has 13 amino acids. V trimming: 6 bases; J trimming: 8 bases; junction bases outside the gene matches: 5. CDR3 DNA sequence: TGTGCCAGCAGGCGGGGACAGGGGGAGGGCTACACCTTC. It translates to CASRRGQGEGYTF.

The V and J genes are TRBV5-4 and TRBJ1-1; the D is unclear. V lost 0 bases and J 0 bases, leaving 9 bases between the germline ends. The CDR3 runs 15 residues. Germline V lookup: CDR1 SGHNT, CDR2 YYREEE (reference sequence). CDR3 DNA sequence: TGTGCCAGCAGCTTGGGTCACCCCATGAACACTGAAGCTTTCTTT. This sequence encodes CASSLGHPMNTEAFF.

The chain uses TRBV10-3 and TRBJ1-1; a possible D gene is TRBD1 (5 bases). Germline loops: CDR1 ENHRY, CDR2 SYGVKD. V dropped 4 bases and J dropped 4 bases, with 10 bases sitting between them. The CDR3 has 13 amino acids. The CDR3 DNA is TGTGCCATCAGTGGGTTCAGGGCCACTGAAGCTTTCTTT. Its protein is CAISGFRATEAFF.

The sample holds one count of this clone. The V and J genes are TRBV6-5 and TRBJ2-2; tentatively, D is TRBD2 (6 bases). Trimming cost V 2 bases and J 0 bases, with 10 bases left between them. The CDR3 length is 16 residues. Germline lookup yields CDR1 MNHEY and CDR2 SVGAGI. CDR3 DNA sequence: TGTGCCAGCAGTTACGTAGCGGTCCCGAACACCGGGGAGCTGTTTTTT. It codes for CASSYVAVPNTGELFF.

This rearrangement joins TRBV2 to TRBJ1-1, with no clear D. This CDR3 contains 14 residues. Trimming stripped 4 bases from V and 7 bases from J, with 16 bases between. CDR1 SNHLY and CDR2 FYNNEI come from the germline V gene. CDR3: CASSAPSEGNEAFF. CDR3 nucleotides: TGTGCCAGCAGTGCACCCTCCGAAGGGAATGAAGCTTTCTTT.

This chain uses TRBV4-1 with TRBJ2-2; 7 nucleotides align to TRBD1. This CDR3 has 18 amino acids. Per germline, CDR1 MGHRA and CDR2 YSYEKL. With V trimmed by 0 bases and J by 7 bases, 14 bases remained unmatched. The CDR3 spells CASSQDWGTANTGGELFF. The CDR3 DNA sequence: TGCGCCAGCAGCCAAGATTGGGGGACAGCCAACACGGGCGGGGAGCTGTTTTTT.

V gene TRBV11-2 combines with J gene TRBJ1-2; the D gene is possibly TRBD1 (5 bases). Trimming pared 5 bases from V and 8 bases from J, leaving 15 bases between. The V gene's germline CDR1 is SGHAT and CDR2 FQNNGV. The CDR3 spans 13 residues. The CDR3 protein is CASSPDRSGGYTF. The CDR3 bases are TGTGCCAGCAGCCCAGACAGATCGGGCGGCTACACCTTC.